The clone carrying this TCR beta chain was picked up many times. Its antigen remains unknown. This record comes from a study of neurological immune-mediated disorders. Whole-study findings and limits: Expanded clones shared no CDR3 amino acid sequences across subjects, suggesting private repertoires in all groups. Phylogenetic grouping put 18 of 34 multiple sclerosis patients' repertoires into one related-CDR3 cluster, a possible signature.

The team produced cDNA through 5'RACE using 10-nucleotide random UMIs. Every sequencing run drew on 15-18 subjects and yielded over 170 million TCR-beta sequences. TCRdb reprocessed the 5' RACE reads with MiXCR, giving one entry per CDR3 protein. The table lists about 74,000 distinct CDR3 sequences, around 5% of them singletons. Trimming took 6 bases from V and 0 from J, leaving 9 bases between them. This CDR3 has 13 residues. CDR1 and CDR2 (germline): SQVTM, ANQGSEA. Sequenced: PBMCs. The TCR originated in a man aged 18 to 29 with multiple sclerosis. The genes are TRBV29-1 and TRBJ2-4, with D possibly called TRBD1 or TRBD2 (5 bases each). The CDR3, as DNA: TGCAGCGTCGAGGGGATAGCCAAAAACATTCAGTACTTC. Encoded protein: CSVEGIAKNIQYF.